This TCR beta chain was obtained from a study of spatial heterogeneity in lung cancer. Study summary: The library had UMIs, and each TCR and UMI pair averaged more than ten raw reads.

This clonotype was seen a handful of times. Its antigen is undetermined. This sample's time point: sample taken at primary tumor resection. Unsorted tumor, nontumor lung tissue or cryopreserved PBMC supplied the whole RNA. Samples were donated by 72 untreated early-stage non-small cell lung cancer patients. V was clipped by 0 bases and J by 5 bases; unmatched bases: 3. From germline, CDR1 is SGHKS and CDR2 YYEKEE (reference sequence). This CDR3 has 14 residues. TCR cDNA molecules were tagged individually, and each one carried a unique molecular identifier. Each CDR3 protein is one row after TCRdb ran MiXCR on the 5' RACE reads. The table includes just over 14,000 distinct CDR3 sequences, less than 14% detected once. Study outcomes and limitations: Detection of ubiquitous tumor TCRs in blood was higher at resection than follow-up.

The sequence derives from a female donor with early-stage non-small cell lung cancer. The sequencing used PBMCs, collected at surgery. The chain carries TRBV5-5 and TRBJ2-5; the match to TRBD2 covers 8 bases. This CDR3 is CASSLGASGETQYF. The CDR3 nucleotides read TGTGCCAGCAGCTTGGGGGCTAGCGGGGAGACCCAGTACTTC. Based on the CDR3 plus reference TRBV5-5 and TRBJ2-5, the full variable domain is DAGVTQSPTHLIKTRGQQVTLRCSPISGHKSVSWYQQVLGQGPQFIFQYYEKEERGRGNFPDRFSARQFPNYSSELNVNALLLGDSALYLCASSLGASGETQYFGPGTRLLVL.